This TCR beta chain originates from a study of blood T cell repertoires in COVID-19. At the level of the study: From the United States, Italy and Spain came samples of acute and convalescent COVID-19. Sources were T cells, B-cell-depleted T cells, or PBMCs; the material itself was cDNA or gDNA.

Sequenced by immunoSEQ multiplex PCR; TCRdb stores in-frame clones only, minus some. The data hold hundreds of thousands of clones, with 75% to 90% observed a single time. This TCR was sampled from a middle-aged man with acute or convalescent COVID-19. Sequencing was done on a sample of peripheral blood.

The CDR3 bases are TGTGCCAGCAGCTTAGATCGTGGGAGTCGGGGGGCCAACGTCCTGACTTTC. Encoded protein: CASSLDRGSRGANVLTF. The V and J genes are TRBV11-2 and TRBJ2-6, with D possibly matching TRBD2 (5 bases). Deletions cut 0 bases from V and 4 bases from J, with 13 bases between. Per germline, CDR1 SGHAT and CDR2 FQNNGV. This CDR3 has 17 residues.